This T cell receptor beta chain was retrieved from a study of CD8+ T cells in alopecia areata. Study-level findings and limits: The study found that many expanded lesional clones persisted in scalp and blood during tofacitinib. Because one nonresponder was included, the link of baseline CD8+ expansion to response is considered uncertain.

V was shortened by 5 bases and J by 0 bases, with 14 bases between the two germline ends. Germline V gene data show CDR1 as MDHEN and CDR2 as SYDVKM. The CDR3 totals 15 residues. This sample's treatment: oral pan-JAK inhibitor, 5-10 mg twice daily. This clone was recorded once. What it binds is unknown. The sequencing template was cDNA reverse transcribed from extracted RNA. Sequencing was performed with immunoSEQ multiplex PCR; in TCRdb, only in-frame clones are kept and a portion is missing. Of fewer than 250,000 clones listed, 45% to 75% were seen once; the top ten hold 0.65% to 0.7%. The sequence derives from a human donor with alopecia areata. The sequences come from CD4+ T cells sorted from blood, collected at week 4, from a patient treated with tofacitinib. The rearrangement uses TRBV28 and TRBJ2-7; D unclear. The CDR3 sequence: CASSGPVGSSYEQYF. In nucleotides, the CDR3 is TGTGCCAGCAGTGGTCCGGTCGGTAGCTCCTACGAGCAGTACTTC.